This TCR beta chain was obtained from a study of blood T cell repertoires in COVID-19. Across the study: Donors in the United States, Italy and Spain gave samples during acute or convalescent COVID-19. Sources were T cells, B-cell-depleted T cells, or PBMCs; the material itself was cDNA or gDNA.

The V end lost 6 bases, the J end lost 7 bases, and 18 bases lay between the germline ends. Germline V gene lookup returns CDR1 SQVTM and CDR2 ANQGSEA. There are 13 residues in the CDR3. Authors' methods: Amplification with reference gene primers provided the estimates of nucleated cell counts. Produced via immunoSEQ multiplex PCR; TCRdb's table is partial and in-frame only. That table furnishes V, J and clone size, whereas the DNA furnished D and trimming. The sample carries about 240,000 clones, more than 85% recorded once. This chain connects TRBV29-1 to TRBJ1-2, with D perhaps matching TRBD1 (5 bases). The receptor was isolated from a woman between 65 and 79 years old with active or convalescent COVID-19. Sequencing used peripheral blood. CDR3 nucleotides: TGCAGCGTGCGGAGGGGAGGGGCGGGTGGCTACACCTTC. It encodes CSVRRGGAGGYTF.